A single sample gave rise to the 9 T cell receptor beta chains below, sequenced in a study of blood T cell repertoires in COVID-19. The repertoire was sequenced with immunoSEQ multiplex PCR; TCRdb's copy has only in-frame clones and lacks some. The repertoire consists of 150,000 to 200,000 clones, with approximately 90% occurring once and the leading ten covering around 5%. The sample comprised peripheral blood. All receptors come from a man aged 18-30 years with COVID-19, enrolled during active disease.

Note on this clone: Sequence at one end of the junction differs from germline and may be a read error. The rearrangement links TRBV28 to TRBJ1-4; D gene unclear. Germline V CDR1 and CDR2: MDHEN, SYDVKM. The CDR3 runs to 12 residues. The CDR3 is CASSQFNEKLLF. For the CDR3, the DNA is TGTGCCAGCAGTCAATTCAATGAAAAACTGCTTTTT.

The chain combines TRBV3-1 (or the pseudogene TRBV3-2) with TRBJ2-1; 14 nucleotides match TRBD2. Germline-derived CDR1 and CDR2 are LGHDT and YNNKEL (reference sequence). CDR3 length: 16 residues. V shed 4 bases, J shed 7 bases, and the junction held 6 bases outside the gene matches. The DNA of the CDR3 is TGTGCCAGCAGCCCCGGGACTAGCGGGAGTTATAATGAGCAGTTCTTC. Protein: CASSPGTSGSYNEQFF.

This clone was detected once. The CDR3 region has the DNA TGTGCCAGCCGATACGGGCGGGCAGATACGCAGTATTTT. It encodes CASRYGRADTQYF. The chain combines TRBV28 with TRBJ2-3; D may be TRBD2 (5 bases). The CDR3 is 13 residues long. V lost 8 bases and J 4 bases, leaving 13 bases between the germline ends. Germline values: CDR1 MDHEN, CDR2 SYDVKM.

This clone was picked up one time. The CDR3 sequence: CASVMTRGLAGDEQFF. CDR3 nucleotide sequence: TGTGCCAGCGTAATGACGAGGGGACTAGCGGGAGATGAGCAGTTCTTC. This chain joins TRBV2 and TRBJ2-1; 14 bases align to TRBD2. Germline CDR1 and CDR2: SNHLY and FYNNEI. The CDR3 extends over 16 amino acids. The J segment lost 8 bases and the V segment lost 8 bases, leaving 11 bases of the junction unmatched.

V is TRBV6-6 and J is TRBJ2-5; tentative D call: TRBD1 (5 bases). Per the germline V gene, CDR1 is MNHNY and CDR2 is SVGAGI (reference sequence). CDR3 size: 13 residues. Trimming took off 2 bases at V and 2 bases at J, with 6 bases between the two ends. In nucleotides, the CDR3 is TGTGCCAGCAGTTACGACAGTCAAGAGACCCAGTACTTC. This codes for CASSYDSQETQYF.

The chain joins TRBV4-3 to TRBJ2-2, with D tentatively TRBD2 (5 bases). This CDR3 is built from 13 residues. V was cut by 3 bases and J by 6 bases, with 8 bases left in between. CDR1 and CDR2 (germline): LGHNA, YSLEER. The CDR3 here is CASSHGSAGELFF. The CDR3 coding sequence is TGCGCCAGCAGCCATGGGAGCGCCGGGGAGCTGTTTTTT.

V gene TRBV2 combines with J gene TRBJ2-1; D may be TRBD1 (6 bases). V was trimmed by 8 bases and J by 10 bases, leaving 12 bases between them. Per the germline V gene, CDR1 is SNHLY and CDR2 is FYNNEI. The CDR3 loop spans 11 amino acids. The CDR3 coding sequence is TGTGCCAGCCTATGGGGGCTCGAGCAGTTCTTC. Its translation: CASLWGLEQFF.

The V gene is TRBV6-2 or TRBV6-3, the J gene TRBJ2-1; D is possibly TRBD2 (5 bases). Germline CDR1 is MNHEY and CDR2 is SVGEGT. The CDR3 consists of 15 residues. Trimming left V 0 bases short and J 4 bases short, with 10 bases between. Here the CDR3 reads CASSYSGTSYNEQFF. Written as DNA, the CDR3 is TGTGCCAGCAGTTACTCGGGAACTAGTTACAATGAGCAGTTCTTC.

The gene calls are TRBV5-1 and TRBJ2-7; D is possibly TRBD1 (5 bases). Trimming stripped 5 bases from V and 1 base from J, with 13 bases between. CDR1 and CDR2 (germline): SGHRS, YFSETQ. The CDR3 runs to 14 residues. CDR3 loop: CASRFTTDSYEQYF. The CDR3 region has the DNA TGCGCCAGCAGATTTACGACAGATTCCTACGAGCAGTACTTC.